Detailed here is one TCR beta chain. The data derive from a study of OX40 agonist ivuxolimab in advanced cancers. Profiled with immunoSEQ multiplex PCR; TCRdb holds only in-frame clones, not every one. The sample includes some 100,000 clones, 84% of them seen just once. V was clipped by 5 bases and J by 6 bases, with 20 bases between them. CDR1 is SGHVS and CDR2 is FQNEAQ in the germline V gene. This CDR3 region has 16 residues. The chain recombines TRBV7-8 with TRBJ1-5; no definite D call. Sequenced material: CD4+ or CD8+ T cells sorted from blood, taken in a trial of the OX40 agonist ivuxolimab. This TCR came from an adult with an advanced solid tumor such as melanoma, head and neck, liver or kidney cancer. The CDR3 DNA follows: TGTGCCAGCAGCCCCGGAGGAACAGTATATTCTCAGCCCCAGCATTTT. It yields the protein CASSPGGTVYSQPQHF.